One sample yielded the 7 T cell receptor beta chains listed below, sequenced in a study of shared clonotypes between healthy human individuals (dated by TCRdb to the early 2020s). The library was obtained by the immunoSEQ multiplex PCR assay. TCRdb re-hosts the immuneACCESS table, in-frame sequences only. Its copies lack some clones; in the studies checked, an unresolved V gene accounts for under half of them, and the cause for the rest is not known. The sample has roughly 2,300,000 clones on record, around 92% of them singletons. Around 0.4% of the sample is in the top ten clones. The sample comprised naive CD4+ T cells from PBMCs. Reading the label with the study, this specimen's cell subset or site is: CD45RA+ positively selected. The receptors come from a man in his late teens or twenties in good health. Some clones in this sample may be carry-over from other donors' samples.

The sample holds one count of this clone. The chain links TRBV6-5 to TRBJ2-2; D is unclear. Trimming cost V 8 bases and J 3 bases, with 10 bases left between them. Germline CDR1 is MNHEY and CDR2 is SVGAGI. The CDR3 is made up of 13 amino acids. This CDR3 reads CASGPSYTGELFF. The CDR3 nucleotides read TGTGCCAGCGGTCCCTCCTACACCGGGGAGCTGTTTTTT.

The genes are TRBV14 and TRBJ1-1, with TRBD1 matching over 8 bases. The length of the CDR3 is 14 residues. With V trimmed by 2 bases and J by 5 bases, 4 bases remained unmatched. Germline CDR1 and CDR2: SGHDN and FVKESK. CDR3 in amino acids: CASSQQGAGTEAFF. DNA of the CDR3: TGTGCCAGCAGCCAACAGGGGGCAGGAACTGAAGCTTTCTTT.

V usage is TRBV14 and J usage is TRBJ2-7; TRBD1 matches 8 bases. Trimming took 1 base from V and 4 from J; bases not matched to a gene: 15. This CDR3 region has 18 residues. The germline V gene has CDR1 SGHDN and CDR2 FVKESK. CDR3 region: CASSQGVGRGQWSYEQYF. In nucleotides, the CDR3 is TGTGCCAGCAGCCAAGGGGTAGGCAGGGGGCAATGGAGTTACGAGCAGTACTTC.

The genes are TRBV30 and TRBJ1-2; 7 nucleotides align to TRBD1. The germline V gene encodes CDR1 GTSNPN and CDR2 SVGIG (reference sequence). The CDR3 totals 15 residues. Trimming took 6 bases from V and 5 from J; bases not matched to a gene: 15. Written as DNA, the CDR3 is TGTGCCTGCACTCTCCACGCCGGGACAGAATATGGCTACACCTTC. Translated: CACTLHAGTEYGYTF.

The CDR3 loop is CASSGPSSYNEQFF. In nucleotides, the CDR3 is TGTGCCAGCTCAGGACCGAGCTCCTACAATGAGCAGTTCTTC. This chain links TRBV18 with TRBJ2-1; D remains unclear. CDR1 is KGHSH and CDR2 is LQKENI in the germline V gene. The CDR3 extends over 14 amino acids. V was cut by 5 bases and J by 0 bases, with 8 bases left in between. Based on the CDR3 plus reference TRBV18 and TRBJ2-1, the full variable domain is NAGVMQNPRHLVRRRGQEARLRCSPMKGHSHVYWYRQLPEEGLKFMVYLQKENIIDESGMPKERFSAEFPKEGPSILRIQQVVRGDSAAYFCASSGPSSYNEQFFGPGTRLTVL.

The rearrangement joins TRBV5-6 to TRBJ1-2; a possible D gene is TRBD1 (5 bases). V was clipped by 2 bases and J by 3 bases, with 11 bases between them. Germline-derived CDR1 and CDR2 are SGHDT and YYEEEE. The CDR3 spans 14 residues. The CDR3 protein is CASSFQGRDYGYTF. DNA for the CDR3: TGTGCCAGCAGCTTTCAGGGCCGGGACTATGGCTACACCTTC. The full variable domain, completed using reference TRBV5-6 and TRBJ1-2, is DAGVTQSPTHLIKTRGQQVTLRCSPKSGHDTVSWYQQALGQGPQFIFQYYEEEERQRGNFPDRFSGHQFPNYSSELNVNALLLGDSALYLCASSFQGRDYGYTFGSGTRLTVV.

In DNA form, the CDR3 reads TGTGCCAGCAGCTATTTCCGGGACAGGGTAGCACCCCTCCACTTT. This encodes CASSYFRDRVAPLHF. The V gene is TRBV6-5, the J gene TRBJ1-6; 9 positions agree with TRBD1. The CDR3 length is 15 residues. Per germline, CDR1 MNHEY and CDR2 SVGAGI. V lost 6 bases, J lost 11 bases, and 11 bases stayed unmatched.